What follows is one T cell receptor (beta chain) and its context. V was trimmed by 3 bases and J by 9 bases, leaving 3 bases between them. Germline V gives CDR1 SQVTM, CDR2 ANQGSEA. This CDR3 spans 9 amino acids. RNA amounts of about 0.5 to 1 ug underwent reverse transcription with random hexamers. A multiplex approach, immunoSEQ multiplex PCR, amplified TCR beta CDR3 across 54 Vbeta and 13 Jbeta. TCRdb recomputed calls from the immunoSEQ multiplex PCR reads with MiXCR, one row per CDR3 protein. Of 150,000 to 200,000 distinct CDR3 sequences in the sample, over 85% are singletons; the top ten hold 0.085% to 0.11%. This record comes from a study of CD8 T cells in Susac syndrome. TCR beta sequencing was performed on blood CD8+ and CD4+ T cells. Controls were age- and sex-matched healthy donors. TEMRA cells were FACS-enriched, with CD8+ and CD4+ T cells isolated negatively.

The sequence was collected from a human donor in good health. The specimen sequenced was CD4+ T cells from PBMCs. The chain carries TRBV29-1 and TRBJ2-1; unclear D gene. The CDR3 loop reads CSVDSEQFF. Here the CDR3 DNA reads TGCAGCGTTGACAGTGAGCAGTTCTTC.